This T cell receptor beta chain is drawn from a study of low-dose radiotherapy and immunotherapy resistance in tumors. Study background: Cohort 2, a group dosed every two weeks at 1 Gy per fraction, received 13 Gy in total over 26 weeks.

This sample's time point: after trial treatment. Specified treatment: LDRT plus nivolumab, ipilimumab, low-dose cyclophosphamide and aspirin (RACIN trial). Low-dose radiotherapy, low-dose cyclophosphamide, aspirin, ipilimumab and nivolumab were all given to the donors. Tumors of eligible patients were advanced, solid and lacking tumor-infiltrating lymphocytes. This clonotype has a count of ten or more. The junction departs from germline at one end; a sequencing error may be responsible. The CDR3 runs to 17 residues. The germline V gene has CDR1 LGHNA and CDR2 YSLEER. Primers used for first-strand cDNA, a TRAV- and TRBV-specific set, covered both alpha and beta chains. For amplifying TCRs, the PCR ran for roughly 20 cycles with Phusion, which was used together with a constant-region primer and the adapter on the V primers. TCRdb passed the reads through MiXCR, listing each CDR3 protein once. Of about 84,000 distinct CDR3 sequences in the sample, 15% to 20% are singletons; the top ten hold approximately 1.5%.

The source was PBMCs, collected after low-dose radiotherapy plus immunotherapy. V and J are TRBV4-3 and TRBJ2-2, with 8 bases matching TRBD1. This TCR was recovered from a male donor with prostate cancer. The DNA of the CDR3 is TGCGCCAGCAGTCAAGGAGAACAGGGGGACTCCACCGGGGAGCTGTTTTTT. It specifies CASSQGEQGDSTGELFF.